Reported below is one TCR beta chain. Its antigen is not known. The protocol was immunoSEQ multiplex PCR, while the TCRdb copy is restricted to in-frame clones and leaves out a portion. The sample records 61,000 or so clones, 86% being singletons. These data belong to a study of OX40 agonist ivuxolimab in advanced cancers. Study information: Administration of intravenous ivuxolimab to patients occurred every 2 weeks at 0.01 to 10 mg/kg. It was permissible to have had prior anti-PD-1, anti-PD-L1 or anti-CTLA-4 therapy, and around 40% had some. Dose-escalation patients had hepatocellular carcinoma, melanoma, renal cell or head and neck cancer.

V was shortened by 6 bases and J by 0 bases, with 19 bases between the two germline ends. The germline V gene has CDR1 SEHNR and CDR2 FQNEAQ (reference sequence). The CDR3 extends over 17 amino acids. Findings of the study overall: Expansion of clones was among the lowest in partial responders at 0.1-3.0 mg/kg.

The chain joins TRBV7-9 to TRBJ2-3; perhaps TRBD1 as D (6 bases). This receptor was obtained from an adult with an advanced solid tumor such as melanoma, head and neck, liver or kidney cancer. The sequencing used CD4+ or CD8+ T cells sorted from blood, collected in a trial of the OX40 agonist ivuxolimab. The CDR3 reads CASSSNLGAPSTDTQYF. Written as DNA, the CDR3 is TGTGCCAGCAGTTCCAACCTGGGGGCTCCTAGCACAGATACGCAGTATTTT.